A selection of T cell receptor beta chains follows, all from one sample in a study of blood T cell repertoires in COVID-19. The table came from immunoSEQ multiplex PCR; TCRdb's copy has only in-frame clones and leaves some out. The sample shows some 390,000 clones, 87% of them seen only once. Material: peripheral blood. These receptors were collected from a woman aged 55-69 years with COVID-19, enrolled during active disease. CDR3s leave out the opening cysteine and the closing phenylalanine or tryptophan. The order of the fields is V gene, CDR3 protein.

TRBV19	ASLSRTGESPRGYT
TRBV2	ASKRTGAGANVLT
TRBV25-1	ASSEQGAVYGYT
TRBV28	ASSNGLEMYEQF
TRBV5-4	ASSPQGGSVDEAF
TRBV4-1	ASSRSQAGELF
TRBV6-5	ASSYSTGNYGYT
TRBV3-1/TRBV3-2	ASSQARSTFEAF
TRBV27	ASSLSWTWTGANTGELF
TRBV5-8	ASRGRRGTGDQPQH
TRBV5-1	ASSHPYSDTQY
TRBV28	ASSEWTEGNTIY
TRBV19	ASSVGAADVF
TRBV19	ASIFPAKTPQGARGEAF
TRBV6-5	ASRETGNQPQH
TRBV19	ASSPRDSSSGANVLT
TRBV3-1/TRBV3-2	ASNLAGAYEQY
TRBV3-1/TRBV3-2	ASSRTGANTGELF
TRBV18	ASSPPSLAGGTEQY
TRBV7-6	ASSPTSSSVGELF
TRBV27	ASCSGQPTGELF
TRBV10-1	ASSPDRVSGANVLT
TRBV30	ALGLGGKRTEAF
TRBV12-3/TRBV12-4	ASRALEGEPQH
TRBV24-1	ATSDGRSNQPQH
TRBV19	ASSRLRTDGAEKLF
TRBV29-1	SASSGEGSGYT
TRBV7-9	ASSPPGHVYEQY
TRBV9	ASSAGTGTSYEQY
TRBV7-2	ASSPEPGTVNTEAF
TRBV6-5	ASSSTSSGGYEQY
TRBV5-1	ASRTVANTGELF
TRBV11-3	ASSQGHGSYNEQF
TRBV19	ASSIPGINNSPLH
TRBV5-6	ASSFGGRPHGYT
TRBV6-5	ASTTRTGAIGPQH
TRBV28	ASSGGDRDLGGYT
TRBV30	AWSGPRETGKETQY
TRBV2	ASSRTGVNQPQH
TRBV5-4	ASSSGGSDQPQH
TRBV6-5	ASSRGDSAEAF
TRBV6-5	ASSLRTVYGYT
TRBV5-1	ASSSGTGVF